The 27 T cell receptor beta chains given below trace back to one sample, sequenced in a study of blood T cell repertoires in COVID-19. Data came from immunoSEQ multiplex PCR; TCRdb stores just in-frame clones and leaves some out. Of 400,000 to 500,000 clones listed, more than 70% were seen once; the top ten hold approximately 1.3%. Material for sequencing was PBMCs or T cells enriched from blood (not recorded which). These receptors came from a woman under 30 who had been exposed to COVID-19.

V and J are TRBV6-5 and TRBJ1-4; D remains ambiguous. Trimming left V 5 bases short and J 6 bases short, with 10 bases between. The CDR3 loop spans 13 amino acids. Germline V lookup: CDR1 MNHEY, CDR2 SVGAGI. DNA of the CDR3: TGTGCCAGCAGTAACCTAGGTCATGAAAAACTGTTTTTT. Protein: CASSNLGHEKLFF.

This clone was found once. The chain employs TRBV28 and TRBJ1-2; a weak D match, TRBD1 (5 bases). The CDR3 length is 13 residues. Trimming removed 3 bases at V and 5 bases at J, with 10 bases between. The germline V gene encodes CDR1 MDHEN and CDR2 SYDVKM. The CDR3 region has the DNA TGTGCCAGCAGTTTCGACAGCAGGTATGGCTACACCTTC. This gives the protein CASSFDSRYGYTF.

This chain connects TRBV5-1 to TRBJ1-5, with 9 bases matching TRBD1. Germline-derived CDR1 and CDR2 are SGHRS and YFSETQ. CDR3 size: 15 residues. Germline trimming cut 4 bases from V and 2 bases from J; bases unmatched to any gene: 4. CDR3 sequence: CASSRTGAGNQPQHF. Here the CDR3 DNA reads TGCGCCAGCAGCAGGACAGGGGCGGGCAATCAGCCCCAGCATTTT.

The genes are TRBV5-1 and TRBJ2-3; 9 nucleotides agree with TRBD2. V lost 0 bases, J lost 5 bases, and 4 bases stayed unmatched. Germline V gene lookup returns CDR1 SGHRS and CDR2 YFSETQ. CDR3 length: 15 residues. The CDR3 DNA sequence: TGCGCCAGCAGCTTGGTAGCGGGAGCAAAAGATACGCAGTATTTT. Its protein is CASSLVAGAKDTQYF.

The chain carries TRBV28 and TRBJ1-4; 9 nucleotides align to TRBD1. The germline V gene has CDR1 MDHEN and CDR2 SYDVKM. The junction had 0 bases not matched to a gene; V was cut back by 0 bases and J by 7 bases. This CDR3 is built from 14 residues. For the CDR3, the DNA is TGTGCCAGCAGTTTATGGGACAGGGGTGAAAAACTGTTTTTT. This encodes CASSLWDRGEKLFF. The full variable domain, completed using reference TRBV28 and TRBJ1-4, is DVKVTQSSRYLVKRTGEKVFLECVQDMDHENMFWYRQDPGLGLRLIYFSYDVKMKEKGDIPEGYSVSREKKERFSLILESASTNQTSMYLCASSLWDRGEKLFFGSGTQLSVL.

The rearrangement uses TRBV5-4 and TRBJ2-2, with TRBD2 matching over 11 bases. The CDR3 loop spans 18 amino acids. Germline V CDR1 and CDR2: SGHNT, YYREEE (reference sequence). V lost 4 bases and J lost 5; bases outside the gene matches: 13. The CDR3 DNA is TGTGCCAGCAGCCCGGGACTAGCGGCGGGGGATGGTACCGGGGAGCTGTTTTTT. Its protein is CASSPGLAAGDGTGELFF.

The chain employs TRBV18 and TRBJ1-1; 7 bases match TRBD1. This CDR3 has 12 residues. The junction had 6 bases not matched to a gene; V was cut back by 6 bases and J by 8 bases. Looked up from germline, CDR1 is KGHSH and CDR2 is LQKENI. CDR3 nucleotide sequence: TGTGCCAGCTCTCTCGGGGACAGCGAAGCTTTCTTT. Its protein product is CASSLGDSEAFF.

The chain uses TRBV28 and TRBJ1-2; D ambiguous. Germline-derived CDR1 and CDR2 are MDHEN and SYDVKM. Trimming removed 5 bases at V and 3 bases at J, with 16 bases between. There are 15 residues in the CDR3. The CDR3 loop reads CASSTPMAGDYGYTF. CDR3 bases: TGTGCCAGCAGTACCCCTATGGCAGGTGACTATGGCTACACCTTC.

This sequence joins TRBV5-8 and TRBJ1-5; D not certain. The CDR3 spans 15 residues. Germline V gene lookup returns CDR1 SGHTS and CDR2 YDEGEE. V was clipped by 4 bases and J by 2 bases, with 13 bases between them. The CDR3 nucleotides read TGTGCCAGCAGCCCCGGACTGGACCGCAATCAGCCCCAGCATTTT. Amino acid sequence: CASSPGLDRNQPQHF.

The gene calls are TRBV27 and TRBJ2-3; TRBD2 agrees at 9 bases. The V gene's germline CDR1 is MNHEY and CDR2 SMNVEV (reference sequence). The CDR3 contains 16 residues. The junction had 12 bases not matched to a gene; V was cut back by 7 bases and J by 4 bases. The CDR3 sequence is CASKYSAGGSPDTQYF. CDR3 coding DNA: TGTGCCAGCAAATACTCAGCGGGAGGCTCCCCAGATACGCAGTATTTT.

The DNA of the CDR3 is TGTGCCAGTAGTAGATTATGGGCAGTTCATCAGCCCCAGCATTTT. Translated, it gives CASSRLWAVHQPQHF. The chain carries TRBV19 and TRBJ1-5; D gene ambiguous. In germline, CDR1 is LNHDA, CDR2 SQIVND (reference sequence). The V end lost 4 bases, the J end lost 5 bases, and 15 bases lay between the germline ends. The CDR3 covers 15 residues.

The chain has TRBV5-1 and TRBJ2-2; D is uncertain. The germline V and J ends were trimmed by 0 bases and 0 bases, with 12 bases remaining between them. Germline CDR1 reads SGHRS; CDR2 reads YFSETQ. The CDR3 contains 17 residues. CDR3: CASSLASVATNTGELFF. The CDR3, as DNA: TGCGCCAGCAGCTTGGCCTCCGTAGCTACGAACACCGGGGAGCTGTTTTTT.

The chain employs TRBV20-1 and TRBJ2-5; D not resolved. Trimming pared 8 bases from V and 4 bases from J, leaving 8 bases between. CDR3 length: 10 amino acids. Germline CDR1 is DFQATT and CDR2 is SNEGSKA (reference sequence). The CDR3, as DNA: TGCAGTACCCCCGGAGAGACCCAGTACTTC. Its translation: CSTPGETQYF.

This rearrangement joins TRBV28 to TRBJ1-1; the D gene is possibly TRBD1 (5 bases). CDR3 length: 14 residues. CDR1 MDHEN and CDR2 SYDVKM come from the germline V gene. Deletions cut 3 bases from V and 3 bases from J, with 11 bases between. The CDR3 nucleotides are TGTGCCAGCAGTTTCGGGGGGACCGACACTGAAGCTTTCTTT. Translation: CASSFGGTDTEAFF. The whole variable domain, remainder taken from reference TRBV28 and TRBJ1-1, is DVKVTQSSRYLVKRTGEKVFLECVQDMDHENMFWYRQDPGLGLRLIYFSYDVKMKEKGDIPEGYSVSREKKERFSLILESASTNQTSMYLCASSFGGTDTEAFFGQGTRLTVV.

This chain's CDR3 is CSGPVNTEAFF. CDR3 nucleotides: TGCAGTGGGCCAGTGAACACTGAAGCTTTCTTT. The chain employs TRBV20-1 and TRBJ1-1; D ambiguous. Trimming took off 7 bases at V and 0 bases at J, with 6 bases between the two ends. CDR1 and CDR2 (germline): DFQATT, SNEGSKA (reference sequence). The CDR3 extends over 11 amino acids.

V is TRBV24-1 and J is TRBJ2-2; 9 nucleotides match TRBD1. V gave up 6 bases and J gave up 0 bases; unmatched junction bases: 13. Germline CDR1 and CDR2: KGHDR and SFDVKD. The CDR3 contains 19 residues. CDR3 in amino acids: CATSQRTGDPFANTGELFF. CDR3 nucleotide sequence: TGTGCCACCAGTCAAAGGACAGGGGACCCGTTCGCGAACACCGGGGAGCTGTTTTTT.

J is TRBJ1-5 and V is TRBV10-2, with D perhaps matching TRBD1 (5 bases). Germline CDR1 is WSHSY and CDR2 is SAAADI. CDR3 length: 12 residues. Trimming shortened V by 10 bases and J by 4 bases, and 11 bases separated the two germline ends. CDR3 region: CATYDRNQPQHF. CDR3 coding DNA: TGCGCCACCTACGACAGAAATCAGCCCCAGCATTTT.

The V gene is TRBV5-5, the J gene TRBJ2-2; D perhaps matches TRBD2 (6 bases). Germline V lookup: CDR1 SGHKS, CDR2 YYEKEE (reference sequence). The CDR3 covers 16 residues. V was trimmed by 5 bases and J by 4 bases, leaving 18 bases between them. CDR3 amino acids: CASRSPGVVGTGELFF. The CDR3 bases are TGTGCCAGCAGGTCCCCGGGAGTGGTTGGCACCGGGGAGCTGTTTTTT.

In this sample, this clone turned up a few times. This chain connects TRBV18 to TRBJ1-6; no clear D gene. Trimming stripped 1 base from V and 0 bases from J, with 10 bases between. This CDR3 is 17 amino acids long. CDR1 and CDR2 from the germline V gene are KGHSH and LQKENI. CDR3 amino acids: CASSPQGVSSYNSPLHF. The CDR3 bases are TGTGCCAGCTCACCACAGGGAGTAAGCTCCTATAATTCACCCCTCCACTTT.

To note about this clone: The junction shows a germline mismatch at one end, possibly a read error. The chain is built from TRBV7-7 and TRBJ2-2; possibly TRBD2 for D (5 bases). There are 16 residues in the CDR3. Looked up from germline, CDR1 is SSHAT and CDR2 is FNYEAQ (reference sequence). The CDR3 protein is CASSLAGGVNTGELFF. The CDR3 DNA follows: TGTGCTAGCAGCCTAGCAGGCGGTGTAAACACCGGGGAGCTGTTTTTT.

The chain uses TRBV3-1 (or the pseudogene TRBV3-2) and TRBJ1-2, with 8 bases identical to TRBD1. V shed 1 base and J 4 bases; nucleotides not matched to a gene: 8. Germline lookup yields CDR1 LGHDT and CDR2 YNNKEL (reference sequence). The CDR3 is 16 amino acids. The CDR3 protein is CASSQARGDRPYGYTF. The CDR3, as DNA: TGTGCCAGCAGCCAAGCCAGGGGGGACAGGCCCTATGGCTACACCTTC.

This clone appeared a single time. The CDR3: CASSPRGGIGIDQPQHF. The CDR3 region has the DNA TGTGCCAGCAGCCCGCGGGGAGGGATAGGGATCGATCAGCCCCAGCATTTT. This chain connects TRBV4-2 to TRBJ1-5, with D hard to call. CDR3 length: 17 residues. CDR1 LGHNA and CDR2 YNFKEQ come from the germline V gene. The germline V and J ends were trimmed by 4 bases and 5 bases, with 21 bases remaining between them.

V and J are TRBV5-1 and TRBJ1-1; D gene unclear. V lost 5 bases, J lost 4 bases, and 21 bases lay in between. The CDR3 covers 16 residues. CDR1 SGHRS and CDR2 YFSETQ come from the germline V gene. The CDR3 nucleotides read TGCGCCAGCAGGAGCGAGAACGCAGAACGGAGCACTGAAGCTTTCTTT. It specifies CASRSENAERSTEAFF.

The chain links TRBV7-2 to TRBJ1-1; 7 nucleotides match TRBD1. Trimming cost V 1 base and J 5 bases; bases outside gene matches: 7. The CDR3 is made up of 15 amino acids. CDR1 and CDR2 from the germline V gene are SGHTA and FQGNSA. CDR3 sequence: CASSLVTGAGTEAFF. The DNA for the CDR3 is TGTGCCAGCAGCTTAGTTACAGGGGCGGGTACTGAAGCTTTCTTT.

J is TRBJ2-6 and V is TRBV6-6; tentative D call: TRBD1 (6 bases). V shed 5 bases and J shed 0 bases, with 17 bases lying between them. Germline-derived CDR1 and CDR2 are MNHNY and SVGAGI (reference sequence). The CDR3 is made up of 18 amino acids. Written as DNA, the CDR3 is TGTGCCAGCAGTCAGGGGCTAGGATCTTTCTCTGGGGCCAACGTCCTGACTTTC. This codes for CASSQGLGSFSGANVLTF.

The chain is built from TRBV4-1 and TRBJ1-4, with D unresolved. Germline CDR1 is MGHRA and CDR2 is YSYEKL. This CDR3 is built from 16 residues. Trimming took 4 bases from V and 0 from J, leaving 12 bases between them. The CDR3 reads CASSPGLLATNEKLFF. The DNA for the CDR3 is TGCGCCAGCAGCCCCGGGTTACTTGCAACTAATGAAAAACTGTTTTTT.

In this sample, this clone turned up a few times. This rearrangement joins TRBV4-3 to TRBJ2-1; 9 nucleotides line up with TRBD2. The CDR3 is made up of 14 amino acids. The germline V gene has CDR1 LGHNA and CDR2 YSLEER. The trim removed 0 bases at V and 15 bases at J, leaving 9 bases unmatched. CDR3 sequence reads: CASSQDLMRGGSFF. In nucleotides, the CDR3 is TGCGCCAGCAGCCAAGATTTGATGCGGGGGGGCTCGTTCTTC.